Following are 13 T cell receptor beta chains from one sample sequenced in a study of sequential checkpoint blockade in melanoma. Measured with immunoSEQ multiplex PCR; TCRdb has only the in-frame clones, and not every one. The table lists around 2,500 clones, about a quarter of them singletons. Treatment denoted: randomized to nivolumab then ipilimumab (arm A) or the reverse (arm B). The sequencing here drew on tumor tissue (inferred from file names), taken from a patient given nivolumab and ipilimumab in sequence. These TCRs come from a human donor with melanoma.

This rearrangement joins TRBV5-1 to TRBJ1-4; 7 bases fit TRBD1. CDR1 is SGHRS and CDR2 is YFSETQ in the germline V gene. The CDR3 has 14 residues. The V gene end was trimmed by 4 bases and the J gene end by 8 bases; junction bases not matched to a gene: 8. The DNA for the CDR3 is TGCGCCAGCAGCCGGACAGGAGTTGGGGAAAAACTGTTTTTT. Encoded protein: CASSRTGVGEKLFF. Looking up the rest from reference TRBV5-1 and TRBJ1-4 gives the full variable domain: KAGVTQTPRYLIKTRGQQVTLSCSPISGHRSVSWYQQTPGQGLQFLFEYFSETQRNKGNFPGRFSGRQFSNSRSEMNVSTLELGDSALYLCASSRTGVGEKLFFGSGTQLSVL.

The table lists this clone with a few counts. This rearrangement joins TRBV6-8 to TRBJ2-7, with D uncertain. Germline CDR1 MNHGY, CDR2 SAAAGT. This CDR3 has 13 residues. Trimming shortened V by 2 bases and J by 1 base, and 6 bases separated the two germline ends. The CDR3 region is CASSYGQSYEQYF. The CDR3 bases are TGTGCCAGCAGTTACGGGCAGTCCTACGAGCAGTACTTC.

By its share, this clone is large. This chain's CDR3 is CASSPRTGVNSPLHF. CDR3 nucleotides: TGTGCCAGCAGCCCCCGGACAGGGGTGAATTCACCCCTCCACTTT. This chain links TRBV9 with TRBJ1-6; 9 bases map to TRBD1. The CDR3 extends over 15 amino acids. V trimming: 4 bases; J trimming: 7 bases; junction bases outside the gene matches: 6. Germline V CDR1 and CDR2: SGDLS, YYNGEE.

With respect to this clone: At one end the junction does not follow the germline gene, possibly because of a read error. The chain carries TRBV27 and TRBJ2-7; 7 bases align to TRBD1. Germline V gene sequence: CDR1 MNHEY, CDR2 SMNVEV (reference sequence). The CDR3 has 15 residues. The DNA for the CDR3 is TGTGCCACCAGTGAAGTCGACAGGGCAATATACGAGCAGTACTTC. Amino acid sequence: CATSEVDRAIYEQYF.

This chain joins TRBV5-1 and TRBJ1-1; possibly TRBD1 for D (6 bases). CDR3 length: 14 amino acids. The germline CDR1 and CDR2 sequences are SGHRS and YFSETQ. The V gene lost 4 bases and the J gene lost 5 bases, with 15 bases spanning the gap. The CDR3 coding sequence is TGCGCCAGCAGCAGGGGGACCCAGGGGACTGAAGCTTTCTTT. Residues: CASSRGTQGTEAFF.

This clone is a singleton in its sample. The V call is TRBV5-1, the J call TRBJ1-1; D uncertain. Germline CDR1 is SGHRS and CDR2 is YFSETQ. The CDR3 has 15 residues. Trimming removed 3 bases at V and 1 base at J, with 13 bases between. CDR3 loop: CASSSAEYSNTEAFF. In nucleotides, the CDR3 is TGCGCCAGCAGCTCCGCAGAATACTCGAACACTGAAGCTTTCTTT.

This chain links TRBV5-1 with TRBJ2-3; 7 positions agree with TRBD1. Germline CDR1 and CDR2: SGHRS and YFSETQ. CDR3 length: 15 residues. Trimming at V came to 5 bases and at J to 2 bases, leaving 8 bases not matched to a gene. The CDR3 DNA sequence: TGCGCCAGCAGTCGAACAGGGGCTACCACAGATACGCAGTATTTT. It is translated as CASSRTGATTDTQYF. Combining the CDR3 with reference TRBV5-1 and TRBJ2-3 gives the whole variable domain KAGVTQTPRYLIKTRGQQVTLSCSPISGHRSVSWYQQTPGQGLQFLFEYFSETQRNKGNFPGRFSGRQFSNSRSEMNVSTLELGDSALYLCASSRTGATTDTQYFGPGTRLTVL.

This clone has only one observation. The genes are TRBV29-1 and TRBJ2-3; D is perhaps TRBD1 or TRBD2 (5 bases each). The CDR3 loop spans 13 amino acids. V was clipped by 7 bases and J by 2 bases, with 13 bases between them. The germline CDR1 and CDR2 sequences are SQVTM and ANQGSEA. CDR3 residues: CSGTGTTTDTQYF. The CDR3 DNA sequence: TGCAGCGGGACCGGGACCACCACAGATACGCAGTATTTT.

By sample fraction, this clone is large. V gene TRBV12-5 combines with J gene TRBJ2-7; 10 nucleotides line up with TRBD2. The CDR3 has 14 residues. From germline, CDR1 is LGHNT and CDR2 FRNRAP. CDR3 DNA: TGTGCCAGCCTCCGGGGACTAGCGACGGACGAGCAGTACTTC. This translates into CASLRGLATDEQYF.

This clone has just a few counts. The V call is TRBV11-3, the J call TRBJ1-6; no clear D gene. Looked up from germline, CDR1 is SGHNT and CDR2 is YENEEA. This CDR3 has 14 amino acids. V was clipped by 1 base and J by 9 bases, with 10 bases between them. The DNA for the CDR3 is TGTGCCAGCAGCTTAGGGGGAGGTCGTTCACCCCTCCACTTT. Translation: CASSLGGGRSPLHF. The variable domain in full, completed from reference TRBV11-3 and TRBJ1-6, reads EAGVVQSPRYKIIEKKQPVAFWCNPISGHNTLYWYLQNLGQGPELLIRYENEEAVDDSQLPKDRFSAERLKGVDSTLKIQPAELGDSAVYLCASSLGGGRSPLHFGNGTRLTVT.

The chain couples TRBV11-3 to TRBJ1-2; maybe TRBD1 (5 bases). Germline loops: CDR1 SGHNT, CDR2 YENEEA. V gave up 2 bases and J gave up 7 bases, with 14 bases separating them. The CDR3 covers 14 residues. CDR3 amino acids: CASSLPGRAPGYTF. The CDR3 bases are TGTGCCAGCAGCTTACCCGGCAGGGCTCCTGGCTACACCTTC.

This clone is labeled medium-sized. V is TRBV11-3 and J is TRBJ1-1; D is unresolved. Germline V CDR1 and CDR2: SGHNT, YENEEA. V was pared by 0 bases and J by 3 bases, with 11 bases between. CDR3 length: 15 residues. CDR3 sequence: CASSLDPTSHTEAFF. CDR3 nucleotides: TGTGCCAGCAGCTTAGATCCGACAAGCCACACTGAAGCTTTCTTT.

By frequency in the sample, this clone is medium-sized. CDR3 residues: CASSTNPGTGGTDTQYF. The CDR3 bases are TGTGCCAGCAGCACAAACCCCGGGACAGGGGGCACAGATACGCAGTATTTT. V is TRBV9 and J is TRBJ2-3; 10 nucleotides agree with TRBD1. Unmatched junction bases numbered 9, after V lost 4 bases and J lost 1 base. The CDR3 spans 17 residues. Germline values: CDR1 SGDLS, CDR2 YYNGEE.